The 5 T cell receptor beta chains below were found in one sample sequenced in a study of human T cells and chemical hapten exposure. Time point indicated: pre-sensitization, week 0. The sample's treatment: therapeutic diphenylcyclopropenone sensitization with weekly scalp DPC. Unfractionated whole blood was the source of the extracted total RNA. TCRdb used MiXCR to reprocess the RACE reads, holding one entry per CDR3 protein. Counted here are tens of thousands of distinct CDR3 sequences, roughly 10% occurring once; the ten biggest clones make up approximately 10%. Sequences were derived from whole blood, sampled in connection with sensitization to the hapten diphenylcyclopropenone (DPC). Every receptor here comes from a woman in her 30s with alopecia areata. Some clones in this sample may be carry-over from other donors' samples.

This chain's CDR3 is CASSPNRVSYEQYF. Here the CDR3 DNA reads TGTGCCAGCAGCCCGAACAGGGTTTCCTACGAGCAGTACTTC. V is TRBV13 and J is TRBJ2-7; TRBD1 might be the D (6 bases). Per germline, CDR1 PRHDT and CDR2 FYEKMQ (reference sequence). The CDR3 consists of 14 residues. Trimming removed 5 bases at V and 1 base at J, with 12 bases between.

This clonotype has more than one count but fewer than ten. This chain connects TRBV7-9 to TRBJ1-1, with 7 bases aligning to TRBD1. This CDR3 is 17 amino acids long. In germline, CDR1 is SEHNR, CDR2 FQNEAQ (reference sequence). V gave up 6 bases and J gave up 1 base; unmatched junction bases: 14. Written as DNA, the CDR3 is TGTGCCAGCAGTCCCGGGGCTACAGGGGCCCGGAACACTGAAGCTTTCTTT. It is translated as CASSPGATGARNTEAFF.

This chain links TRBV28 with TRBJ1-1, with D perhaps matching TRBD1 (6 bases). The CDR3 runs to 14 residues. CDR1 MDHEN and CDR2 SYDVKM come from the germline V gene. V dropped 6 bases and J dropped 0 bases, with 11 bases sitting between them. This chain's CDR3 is CASRTQGVNTEAFF. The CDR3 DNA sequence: TGTGCCAGCAGGACACAGGGAGTGAACACTGAAGCTTTCTTT. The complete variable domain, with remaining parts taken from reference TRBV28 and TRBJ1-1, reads DVKVTQSSRYLVKRTGEKVFLECVQDMDHENMFWYRQDPGLGLRLIYFSYDVKMKEKGDIPEGYSVSREKKERFSLILESASTNQTSMYLCASRTQGVNTEAFFGQGTRLTVV.

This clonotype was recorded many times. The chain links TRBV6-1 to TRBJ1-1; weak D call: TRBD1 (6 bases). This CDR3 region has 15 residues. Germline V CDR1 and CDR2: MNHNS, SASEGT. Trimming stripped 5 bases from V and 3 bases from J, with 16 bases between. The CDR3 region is CASSKNRAVDTEAFF. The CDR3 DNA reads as TGTGCCAGCAGTAAAAACAGGGCGGTGGACACTGAAGCTTTCTTT.

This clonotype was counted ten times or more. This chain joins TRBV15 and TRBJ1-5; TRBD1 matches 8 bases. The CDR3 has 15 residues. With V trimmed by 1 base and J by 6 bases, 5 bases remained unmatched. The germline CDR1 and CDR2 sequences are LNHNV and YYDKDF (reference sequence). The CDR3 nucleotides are TGTGCCACCAGCAGAGTACAGGGGGGTGGTCAGCCCCAGCATTTT. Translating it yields CATSRVQGGGQPQHF. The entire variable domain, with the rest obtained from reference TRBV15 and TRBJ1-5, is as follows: DAMVIQNPRYQVTQFGKPVTLSCSQTLNHNVMYWYQQKSSQAPKLLFHYYDKDFNNEADTPDNFQSRRPNTSFCFLDIRSPGLGDTAMYLCATSRVQGGGQPQHFGDGTRLSIL.